Following are 27 T cell receptor beta chains from one sample sequenced in a study of blood T cell repertoires in COVID-19 (dated by TCRdb to between 2020 and 2021). Libraries were constructed by the immunoSEQ multiplex PCR assay. The table was pulled from immuneACCESS by TCRdb, which kept in-frame rearrangements only. Such tables lose some clones; where checked, under half of the loss comes from unresolved V genes, and the rest has no known cause. The sample yields 300,000 to 350,000 clones; 88% were counted once. The ten largest clones add up to about 5% of the sample. The sequencing sample was made of PBMCs or T cells enriched from blood (not recorded which). These receptors all come from a man aged 25 to 45 who had recovered from COVID-19.

This chain connects TRBV6-5 to TRBJ2-1, with a tentative D call TRBD2 (6 bases). Trimming cost V 1 base and J 6 bases, with 7 bases left between them. Per the germline V gene, CDR1 is MNHEY and CDR2 is SVGAGI. The CDR3 is made up of 13 amino acids. CDR3 DNA sequence: TGTGCCAGCAGTTACTTGACTAGCAATGAGCAGTTCTTC. Its protein product is CASSYLTSNEQFF.

The DNA of the CDR3 is TGTGCCAGCAGTTTCAAACCAGGGGGCAACTATGGCTACACCTTC. Its protein product is CASSFKPGGNYGYTF. The genes are TRBV27 and TRBJ1-2, with TRBD1 matching 8 bases. Germline CDR1 is MNHEY and CDR2 is SMNVEV (reference sequence). J lost 2 bases, V lost 3 bases, and 5 bases had no gene match. This CDR3 region has 15 residues.

The rearrangement uses TRBV12-5 and TRBJ1-5; TRBD1 matches at 7 bases. The CDR3 is 14 residues long. The germline CDR1 and CDR2 sequences are LGHNT and FRNRAP. Unmatched junction bases numbered 6, after V lost 3 bases and J lost 7 bases. For the CDR3, the DNA is TGTGCTAGTGGTTTAGAGGGGGCGGGACAGCCCCAGCATTTT. Its translation: CASGLEGAGQPQHF. Supplemented by reference TRBV12-5 and TRBJ1-5, the full variable domain reads DARVTQTPRHKVTEMGQEVTMRCQPILGHNTVFWYRQTMMQGLELLAYFRNRAPLDDSGMPKDRFSAEMPDATLATLKIQPSEPRDSAVYFCASGLEGAGQPQHFGDGTRLSIL.

V gene TRBV7-7 combines with J gene TRBJ2-5; D perhaps matches TRBD2 (6 bases). With 1 base removed from V and 1 base from J, the gap between germline ends came to 10 bases. Germline CDR1 is SSHAT and CDR2 is FNYEAQ (reference sequence). The CDR3 extends over 15 amino acids. CDR3 sequence (DNA): TGTGCCAGCAGCTTAGGTGTAGCGGTCCAAGAGACCCAGTACTTC. Its protein is CASSLGVAVQETQYF.

This chain uses TRBV19 with TRBJ1-5; tentatively, D is TRBD1 (5 bases). Trimming took 7 bases from V and 7 from J, leaving 14 bases between them. In germline, CDR1 is LNHDA, CDR2 SQIVND (reference sequence). CDR3 length: 13 residues. As DNA, the CDR3 is TGTGCCAGTAAGCTAGGGGTGGGACAGCCCCAGCATTTT. Protein: CASKLGVGQPQHF.

This rearrangement joins TRBV10-3 to TRBJ2-3, with TRBD2 identical over 7 bases. Germline V lookup: CDR1 ENHRY, CDR2 SYGVKD. This CDR3 comprises 13 residues. As DNA, the CDR3 is TGTGCTCTGGCGGGGGAACCCACAGATACGCAGTATTTT. Amino acids: CALAGEPTDTQYF.

The chain uses TRBV6-5 and TRBJ1-6; D gene ambiguous. The germline gives CDR1 MNHEY, CDR2 SVGAGI. Deletions cut 2 bases from V and 8 bases from J, with 13 bases between. The CDR3 totals 15 residues. CDR3 nucleotide sequence: TGTGCCAGCAGTTACGATCTGGGGAGCGATTCACCCCTCCACTTT. Encoded protein: CASSYDLGSDSPLHF.

V usage is TRBV24-1 and J usage is TRBJ2-1; TRBD1 is a possible D gene (6 bases). Per the germline V gene, CDR1 is KGHDR and CDR2 is SFDVKD. The CDR3 contains 13 residues. V was shortened by 11 bases and J by 3 bases, with 13 bases between the two germline ends. The CDR3 protein is CAIRDTHYNEQFF. CDR3 coding DNA: TGTGCCATACGGGACACCCACTACAATGAGCAGTTCTTC.

The chain couples TRBV19 to TRBJ2-1, with D uncertain. With 6 bases removed from V and 4 bases from J, the gap between germline ends came to 10 bases. This CDR3 contains 13 residues. CDR1 and CDR2 (germline): LNHDA, SQIVND (reference sequence). The CDR3 DNA reads TGTGCCAGTAGCCTAGACGGATACAATGAGCAGTTCTTC. Its protein is CASSLDGYNEQFF.

This sequence joins TRBV6-4 and TRBJ2-7; 15 bases are shared with TRBD2. The CDR3 is 23 residues long. Germline V CDR1 and CDR2: MRHNA, SNTAGT. J lost 6 bases, V lost 2 bases, and 26 bases had no gene match. The CDR3 here is CASSDTGTPGLAGGFGSGAEQYF. CDR3 bases: TGTGCCAGCAGTGACACCGGGACTCCGGGACTAGCGGGGGGATTTGGATCCGGGGCCGAGCAGTACTTC.

The rearrangement links TRBV15 to TRBJ1-5; 10 nucleotides agree with TRBD1. This CDR3 is built from 16 residues. J gave up 2 bases and V 1 base, and 2 bases lay outside the gene matches. Germline V CDR1 and CDR2: LNHNV, YYDKDF (reference sequence). CDR3 in amino acids: CATSRAGTGGNQPQHF. The CDR3 DNA reads TGTGCCACCAGCAGAGCAGGGACAGGGGGCAATCAGCCCCAGCATTTT.

The chain has TRBV6-1 and TRBJ2-1; 10 nucleotides agree with TRBD1. Unmatched junction bases numbered 6, after V lost 1 base and J lost 6 bases. The V gene's germline CDR1 is MNHNS and CDR2 SASEGT. CDR3 length: 16 residues. DNA for the CDR3: TGTGCCAGCAGTGAAGGTACGGGGACAGGGGTCAATGAGCAGTTCTTC. Its translation: CASSEGTGTGVNEQFF.

V gene TRBV19 combines with J gene TRBJ2-7; 9 nucleotides line up with TRBD2. The germline V gene encodes CDR1 LNHDA and CDR2 SQIVND (reference sequence). The CDR3 extends over 16 amino acids. V was pared by 5 bases and J by 6 bases, with 14 bases of the junction left unmatched. CDR3 nucleotide sequence: TGTGCCAGTAGTCAAACTCCGGGACTAGCCCCGTTCGAGCAGTACTTC. It specifies CASSQTPGLAPFEQYF.

The CDR3 coding sequence is TGCGCCAGCAGTGAGTTTGCGGGCACTGAAGCTTTCTTT. It is translated as CASSEFAGTEAFF. V usage is TRBV10-2 and J usage is TRBJ1-1; no clear D. Trimming cost V 1 base and J 4 bases, with 7 bases left between them. CDR1 and CDR2 from the germline V gene are WSHSY and SAAADI. There are 13 residues in the CDR3.

The CDR3 loop is CASRISGGNQPQHF. Written as DNA, the CDR3 is TGTGCCAGCAGGATCTCAGGGGGCAATCAGCCCCAGCATTTT. The rearrangement uses TRBV28 and TRBJ1-5, with D perhaps matching TRBD1 (6 bases). Per the germline V gene, CDR1 is MDHEN and CDR2 is SYDVKM. The V gene lost 6 bases and the J gene lost 2 bases, with 11 bases spanning the gap. CDR3 length equals 14 residues.

The genes are TRBV19 and TRBJ1-5; the D is unclear. The CDR3 runs to 15 residues. Germline values: CDR1 LNHDA, CDR2 SQIVND (reference sequence). With 1 base removed from V and 0 bases from J, the gap between germline ends came to 7 bases. CDR3: CASSIAPNSNQPQHF. CDR3 DNA sequence: TGTGCCAGTAGTATAGCCCCTAATAGCAATCAGCCCCAGCATTTT.

This clone was recorded once. J is TRBJ1-2 and V is TRBV11-2, with D possibly being TRBD1 (5 bases). V was shortened by 1 base and J by 5 bases, with 23 bases between the two germline ends. CDR1 is SGHAT and CDR2 is FQNNGV in the germline V gene. The CDR3 length is 18 residues. The CDR3 nucleotides read TGTGCCAGCAGCTTAGGCCTAATCGGGACTGATAGTGGGTATGGCTACACCTTC. Protein sequence: CASSLGLIGTDSGYGYTF.

The chain uses TRBV11-2 and TRBJ2-1; 7 bases fit TRBD1. The J segment lost 4 bases and the V segment lost 6 bases, leaving 6 bases of the junction unmatched. CDR1 and CDR2 from the germline V gene are SGHAT and FQNNGV. The CDR3 contains 14 residues. The CDR3 DNA follows: TGTGCCAGCAGACCGGGACAGCTGTACAATGAGCAGTTCTTC. This gives the protein CASRPGQLYNEQFF. Drawing the rest from reference TRBV11-2 and TRBJ2-1, the complete variable domain is EAGVAQSPRYKIIEKRQSVAFWCNPISGHATLYWYQQILGQGPKLLIQFQNNGVVDDSQLPKDRFSAERLKGVDSTLKIQPAKLEDSAVYLCASRPGQLYNEQFFGPGTRLTVL.

The CDR3 bases are TGTGCCAGCGGAGGCAGGGGCCCAGATACGCAGTATTTT. Protein product: CASGGRGPDTQYF. The V and J genes are TRBV27 and TRBJ2-3, with TRBD1 as a possible D gene (6 bases). There are 13 residues in the CDR3. Trimming shortened V by 8 bases and J by 4 bases, and 13 bases separated the two germline ends. Germline CDR1 MNHEY, CDR2 SMNVEV (reference sequence).

Of note for this clone: The sample holds other DNA sequences that translate to the same CDR3. This sequence joins TRBV13 and TRBJ2-7; D perhaps matches TRBD2 (6 bases). Germline V gene data show CDR1 as PRHDT and CDR2 as FYEKMQ (reference sequence). V was pared by 0 bases and J by 4 bases, with 10 bases between. There are 14 residues in the CDR3. The CDR3 sequence: CASSLGRGAYEQYF. The CDR3 DNA is TGTGCCAGCAGCTTAGGGCGGGGAGCTTACGAGCAGTACTTC. Full variable domain (rest looked up from reference TRBV13 and TRBJ2-7): AAGVIQSPRHLIKEKRETATLKCYPIPRHDTVYWYQQGPGQDPQFLISFYEKMQSDKGSIPDRFSAQQFSDYHSELNMSSLELGDSALYFCASSLGRGAYEQYFGPGTRLTVT.

The chain couples TRBV24-1 to TRBJ2-5, with 11 positions matching TRBD1. The CDR3 extends over 19 amino acids. Germline loops: CDR1 KGHDR, CDR2 SFDVKD. The ends lost 0 bases at V and 0 bases at J; junction bases unmatched: 8. The CDR3 region is CATSDLGQGAPRDQETQYF. In nucleotides, the CDR3 is TGTGCCACCAGTGATTTGGGACAGGGGGCCCCACGGGACCAAGAGACCCAGTACTTC.

The CDR3: CATSRGWADYGYTF. For the CDR3, the DNA is TGTGCCACCAGCAGAGGCTGGGCAGACTATGGCTACACCTTC. This chain uses TRBV15 with TRBJ1-2; unclear D gene. Germline CDR1 reads LNHNV; CDR2 reads YYDKDF (reference sequence). V was pared by 1 base and J by 3 bases, with 9 bases between. The CDR3 is 14 residues long.

The rearrangement joins TRBV5-4 to TRBJ2-1, with 8 bases identical to TRBD2. V lost 3 bases and J lost 9; bases outside the gene matches: 17. This CDR3 has 17 amino acids. Germline V gene lookup returns CDR1 SGHNT and CDR2 YYREEE (reference sequence). In DNA form, the CDR3 reads TGTGCCAGCAGCTCTCGATTTGGGACTAGTGGGACGGGTGAGCAGTTCTTC. Its translation is CASSSRFGTSGTGEQFF. The whole variable domain, filled in from reference TRBV5-4 and TRBJ2-1, reads ETGVTQSPTHLIKTRGQQVTLRCSSQSGHNTVSWYQQALGQGPQFIFQYYREEENGRGNFPPRFSGLQFPNYSSELNVNALELDDSALYLCASSSRFGTSGTGEQFFGPGTRLTVL.

The chain combines TRBV13 with TRBJ1-3; possibly TRBD1 for D (6 bases). Germline V gene lookup returns CDR1 PRHDT and CDR2 FYEKMQ (reference sequence). CDR3 length equals 16 residues. The V end was cut by 4 bases, the J end by 3 bases, with 16 bases between. The CDR3 DNA is TGTGCCAGCAGCTCGGACAGCCTCCTCAGTGGAAACACCATATATTTT. This translates into CASSSDSLLSGNTIYF.

This chain links TRBV9 with TRBJ2-3; 11 bases map to TRBD2. This CDR3 is 19 amino acids long. The trim removed 0 bases at V and 5 bases at J, leaving 14 bases unmatched. The germline gives CDR1 SGDLS, CDR2 YYNGEE. The CDR3 is CASSVDGTSGIPWKDTQYF. The CDR3 DNA reads as TGTGCCAGCAGCGTAGACGGGACTAGCGGTATCCCTTGGAAAGATACGCAGTATTTT. Supplemented by reference TRBV9 and TRBJ2-3, the full variable domain reads DSGVTQTPKHLITATGQRVTLRCSPRSGDLSVYWYQQSLDQGLQFLIQYYNGEERAKGNILERFSAQQFPDLHSELNLSSLELGDSALYFCASSVDGTSGIPWKDTQYFGPGTRLTVL.

This chain joins TRBV19 and TRBJ1-2, with D possibly matching TRBD1 (5 bases). Germline assignment: CDR1 LNHDA and CDR2 SQIVND (reference sequence). Trimming took 0 bases from V and 4 from J, leaving 12 bases between them. This CDR3 comprises 15 residues. The CDR3 bases are TGTGCCAGTAGTATAGAGGCAGGGCCCACCTATGGCTACACCTTC. Translation gives CASSIEAGPTYGYTF.

V and J are TRBV10-3 and TRBJ1-3, with 10 positions matching TRBD1. Germline V gene lookup returns CDR1 ENHRY and CDR2 SYGVKD. Trimming took 6 bases from V and 4 from J; bases not matched to a gene: 3. The CDR3 sequence is 14 residues long. CDR3 protein: CAIRGTGAGNTIYF. The CDR3 DNA reads as TGTGCCATCAGGGGGACAGGGGCCGGAAACACCATATATTTT.